The 22 T cell receptor beta chains listed next were all sequenced from one sample in a study of cytomegalovirus exposure and HLA in healthy donors. Assay: immunoSEQ multiplex PCR; the TCRdb copy retains only in-frame clones and omits some. The sample lists roughly 250,000 clones; about 86% were seen once. The sample taken for sequencing was PBMCs. The source of these receptors is a woman aged 25 to 39 in good health and CMV-seropositive.

The rearrangement links TRBV27 to TRBJ2-7; 7 bases agree with TRBD2. The CDR3 loop spans 14 amino acids. Germline V gives CDR1 MNHEY, CDR2 SMNVEV (reference sequence). Unmatched junction bases numbered 4, after V lost 2 bases and J lost 3 bases. The CDR3 region has the DNA TGTGCCAGCAGTTTACGCGGGAGTGGCTACGAGCAGTACTTC. Amino acids: CASSLRGSGYEQYF.

V usage is TRBV27 and J usage is TRBJ1-1, with unresolved D. Looked up from germline, CDR1 is MNHEY and CDR2 is SMNVEV (reference sequence). This CDR3 contains 17 residues. V lost 3 bases, J lost 2 bases, and 19 bases lay in between. The CDR3 sequence is CASSFGPGQHFNTEAFF. CDR3 nucleotide sequence: TGTGCCAGCAGTTTTGGGCCAGGTCAACACTTTAACACTGAAGCTTTCTTT.

The chain uses TRBV25-1 and TRBJ2-1; D is unresolved. The germline V gene has CDR1 MGHDK and CDR2 SYGVNS. The CDR3 has 14 residues. Trimming stripped 4 bases from V and 0 bases from J, with 7 bases between. CDR3 DNA sequence: TGTGCCAGCAGTGTCCTAGGCTCCTACAATGAGCAGTTCTTC. Its protein product is CASSVLGSYNEQFF.

This chain connects TRBV30 to TRBJ2-7; 7 bases are a match to TRBD1. Germline V lookup: CDR1 GTSNPN, CDR2 SVGIG (reference sequence). The CDR3 covers 14 residues. The trim removed 3 bases at V and 0 bases at J, leaving 5 bases unmatched. The CDR3 nucleotides read TGTGCCTGGAGCCCCGGGACAGTCTCCTACGAGCAGTACTTC. Translating gives CAWSPGTVSYEQYF.

Comments on this clone: A much larger clone differs by one base, so this may be a read error. This CDR3 is also generated by other DNA sequences in the sample. J is TRBJ1-1 and V is TRBV18; 8 bases line up with TRBD1. The CDR3 loop spans 14 amino acids. V lost 3 bases, J lost 1 base, and 1 base stayed unmatched. Germline V CDR1 and CDR2: KGHSH, LQKENI. In DNA form, the CDR3 reads TGTGCCAGCTCACCTCAGGGGGCGAACACTGAAGCTTTCTTT. This codes for CASSPQGANTEAFF. The complete variable domain, with remaining parts taken from reference TRBV18 and TRBJ1-1, reads NAGVMQNPRHLVRRRGQEARLRCSPMKGHSHVYWYRQLPEEGLKFMVYLQKENIIDESGMPKERFSAEFPKEGPSILRIQQVVRGDSAAYFCASSPQGANTEAFFGQGTRLTVV.

The chain employs TRBV20-1 and TRBJ2-7, with unresolved D. Trimming removed 6 bases at V and 4 bases at J, with 10 bases between. Germline CDR1 and CDR2: DFQATT and SNEGSKA (reference sequence). CDR3 length: 11 residues. For the CDR3, the DNA is TGCAGTGCCACTGGCAGGTACGAGCAGTACTTC. Its protein is CSATGRYEQYF.

This clone occurred once. This chain joins TRBV29-1 and TRBJ2-1, with TRBD2 matching 9 bases. Germline V CDR1 and CDR2: SQVTM, ANQGSEA. CDR3 length: 13 residues. V shed 6 bases, J shed 8 bases, and the junction held 8 bases outside the gene matches. This CDR3 is CSVVSGSRDEQFF. The CDR3 DNA sequence: TGCAGCGTCGTTAGCGGGAGTAGGGATGAGCAGTTCTTC.

This chain uses TRBV19 with TRBJ1-2; 8 nucleotides align to TRBD1. Losses at the gene ends were 7 bases for V and 4 bases for J; bases not matched to a gene: 5. The CDR3 extends over 13 amino acids. CDR1 and CDR2 (germline): LNHDA, SQIVND (reference sequence). CDR3 amino acids: CASNTGGIYGYTF. The CDR3 region has the DNA TGTGCCAGTAACACAGGGGGTATCTATGGCTACACCTTC. Full variable domain (outside the CDR3, taken from reference TRBV19 and TRBJ1-2): DGGITQSPKYLFRKEGQNVTLSCEQNLNHDAMYWYRQDPGQGLRLIYYSQIVNDFQKGDIAEGYSVSREKKESFPLTVTSAQKNPTAFYLCASNTGGIYGYTFGSGTRLTVV.

This clone was observed at least ten times. The CDR3 sequence is CASSFAGGPTNEKLFF. CDR3 nucleotides: TGTGCCAGCAGTTTTGCAGGGGGGCCAACTAATGAAAAACTGTTTTTT. V and J are TRBV28 and TRBJ1-4, with 7 bases aligning to TRBD1. Germline V CDR1 and CDR2: MDHEN, SYDVKM. The length of the CDR3 is 16 residues. Trimming cost V 3 bases and J 0 bases; bases outside gene matches: 4.

This chain connects TRBV20-1 to TRBJ2-3, with D possibly being TRBD2 (6 bases). V was cut by 8 bases and J by 5 bases, with 11 bases left in between. The CDR3 loop spans 11 amino acids. Germline V gene data show CDR1 as DFQATT and CDR2 as SNEGSKA (reference sequence). The chain's CDR3 is CSREFEDTQYF. The CDR3 coding sequence is TGCAGTCGGGAGTTTGAAGATACGCAGTATTTT.

DNA of the CDR3: TGCAGAACAGGGGGAGACTATGGCTACACCTTC. Protein sequence: CRTGGDYGYTF. This rearrangement joins TRBV20-1 to TRBJ1-2, with 8 bases matching TRBD1. Looked up from germline, CDR1 is DFQATT and CDR2 is SNEGSKA (reference sequence). The CDR3 consists of 11 residues.

This sequence joins TRBV11-3 and TRBJ2-1; 10 nucleotides align to TRBD2. V lost 5 bases and J lost 9; bases outside the gene matches: 7. The germline CDR1 and CDR2 sequences are SGHNT and YENEEA. This CDR3 spans 14 amino acids. CDR3 sequence reads: CASSPGTSVGEQFF. CDR3 sequence (DNA): TGTGCCAGCAGCCCCGGGACTAGCGTCGGTGAGCAGTTCTTC.

The chain links TRBV28 to TRBJ2-7; 7 bases align to TRBD2. Looked up from germline, CDR1 is MDHEN and CDR2 is SYDVKM. This CDR3 is built from 16 residues. After removal of 2 bases from V and 1 base from J, the junction contained 8 bases not matched to a gene. The CDR3 reads CASSLRFGTISYEQYF. CDR3 coding DNA: TGTGCCAGCAGTTTACGGTTCGGGACTATTTCCTACGAGCAGTACTTC.

The CDR3 nucleotides are TGTGCCAGCAGCCTAGGGGGGCAGGGAGGGAACATTCAGTACTTC. Translating gives CASSLGGQGGNIQYF. The rearrangement links TRBV7-8 to TRBJ2-4, with D perhaps TRBD2 (7 bases). V shed 5 bases and J shed 7 bases, with 18 bases lying between them. Germline CDR1 and CDR2: SGHVS and FQNEAQ. The CDR3 covers 15 residues.

This clone has a handful of counts. An end of the junction does not agree with germline; a read error may underlie this. This chain links TRBV12-5 with TRBJ1-5; D not certain. The CDR3 sequence is 10 residues long. The germline gives CDR1 LGHNT, CDR2 FRNRAP. CDR3 sequence (DNA): TGCCCACTGAGGAATCAGCCCCAGCATTTT. Protein sequence: CPLRNQPQHF.

In DNA form, the CDR3 reads TGCGCCAGCAAGACTAGCGGGCGCACAGATACGCAGTATTTT. Translated: CASKTSGRTDTQYF. The rearrangement uses TRBV5-1 and TRBJ2-3, with 10 bases lining up with TRBD2. CDR1 is SGHRS and CDR2 is YFSETQ in the germline V gene. The CDR3 contains 14 residues. Germline trimming cut 6 bases from V and 1 base from J; bases unmatched to any gene: 2.

V gene TRBV29-1 combines with J gene TRBJ1-1; the D is unclear. Germline V gene data show CDR1 as SQVTM and CDR2 as ANQGSEA. The germline V and J ends were trimmed by 7 bases and 7 bases, with 4 bases remaining between them. The CDR3 totals 8 residues. CDR3 nucleotide sequence: TGCAGCGCAGATGAAGCTTTCTTT. Its translation: CSADEAFF. The full variable domain, in which reference TRBV29-1 and TRBJ1-1 provide the parts outside the CDR3, is SAVISQKPSRDICQRGTSLTIQCQVDSQVTMMFWYRQQPGQSLTLIATANQGSEATYESGFVIDKFPISRPNLTFSTLTVSNMSPEDSSIYLCSADEAFFGQGTRLTVV.

This clone appeared a single time. The chain has TRBV5-5 and TRBJ2-7; TRBD2 aligns across 9 bases. Germline assignment: CDR1 SGHKS and CDR2 YYEKEE (reference sequence). This CDR3 is built from 15 residues. Unmatched junction bases numbered 4, after V lost 1 base and J lost 2 bases. CDR3 nucleotide sequence: TGTGCCAGCAGCTTGACTAGCGGGTACACCTACGAGCAGTACTTC. Translation gives CASSLTSGYTYEQYF.

The chain employs TRBV27 and TRBJ2-5; perhaps TRBD1 as D (6 bases). CDR3 length: 16 residues. The V end lost 9 bases, the J end lost 4 bases, and 24 bases lay between the germline ends. Germline CDR1 and CDR2: MNHEY and SMNVEV (reference sequence). CDR3 region: CASRRSAQGEGETQYF. The DNA for the CDR3 is TGTGCCAGTAGACGATCCGCACAGGGTGAGGGAGAGACCCAGTACTTC.

The chain has TRBV28 and TRBJ1-2; tentative D call: TRBD1 (6 bases). The CDR3 runs 15 residues. Germline loops: CDR1 MDHEN, CDR2 SYDVKM. V lost 2 bases and J 4 bases, leaving 14 bases between the germline ends. The CDR3: CASSLGGAAIYGYTF. The DNA for the CDR3 is TGTGCCAGCAGTTTAGGGGGGGCAGCAATCTATGGCTACACCTTC.

The chain is built from TRBV2 and TRBJ2-3, with 7 nucleotides matching TRBD2. Germline CDR1 and CDR2: SNHLY and FYNNEI. The CDR3 has 15 residues. V gave up 7 bases and J gave up 2 bases; unmatched junction bases: 9. The CDR3: CASNGRLADTDTQYF. Here the CDR3 DNA reads TGTGCCAGCAATGGGCGTCTAGCGGACACAGATACGCAGTATTTT.

The chain recombines TRBV20-1 with TRBJ2-7; no reliable D call. Trimming removed 1 base from V and 6 bases from J, with 7 bases in between. Per germline, CDR1 DFQATT and CDR2 SNEGSKA (reference sequence). This CDR3 has 11 residues. CDR3 nucleotides: TGCAGTGCTAGAGGTCCGGGCGAGCAGTACTTC. It codes for CSARGPGEQYF.